The sample holds many counts of the clone carrying this T cell receptor beta chain. Antigen: not known. Samples came from axillary lymph nodes draining the breast cancer. Germline V gene sequence: CDR1 SNHLY, CDR2 FYNNEI. The CDR3 sequence is 17 residues long. After removal of 4 bases from V and 5 bases from J, the junction contained 13 bases not matched to a gene. The sample belongs to a study of breast tumors, draining lymph nodes, adjacent tissues. Study-wide results and limits: Luminal-like breast cancer showed significantly higher tumor–nontumor repertoire similarity than basal-like. Tumor TCR diversity was below lymph nodes but above nontumor tissue.

A single record per CDR3 protein comes from TCRdb applying MiXCR to the multiplex PCR reads. The sample lists about 130,000 distinct CDR3 sequences, around 21% seen once, with 2.2% in the top ten. The sequenced sample was axillary lymph node tissue. This sequence originates from a female donor with breast cancer. Some clones in this sample may be carry-over from other donors' samples. V is TRBV2 and J is TRBJ2-2; 7 bases agree with TRBD1. The CDR3 reads CASSGEGADPTTGELFF. The CDR3 DNA reads TGTGCCAGCAGTGGCGAGGGGGCGGATCCTACGACCGGGGAGCTGTTTTTT.